This record covers a single T cell receptor beta chain. Its cognate antigen is unknown. This record comes from a study of T cell repertoires in cytomegalovirus infection. About the research overall: Public TCR beta signatures indicated both CMV infection and matching HLA type.

TCRdb re-called the reads through MiXCR, storing one row per CDR3 protein. Of 740,000 or so distinct CDR3 sequences listed, approximately 34% are singletons. Study-wide points: Using cumulative public TCR beta family frequency, the authors identified those who carried CMV together with the relevant HLA. What dominated the ex vivo response were HLA-C-restricted CMV-specific TCR beta clonotypes.

Sequencing input: PBMCs. This receptor was obtained from a human donor in good health (CMV status not recorded). Some clones in this sample may be carry-over from other donors' samples.

The CDR3 DNA reads TGTGCCAGCAGCTTAGGGAGGGCCCACTTCAATGAGCAGTTCTTC. Translation: CASSLGRAHFNEQFF. This chain uses TRBV13 with TRBJ2-1, with TRBD2 as a possible D gene (5 bases). The CDR3 spans 15 residues. Germline lookup yields CDR1 PRHDT and CDR2 FYEKMQ (reference sequence). Trimming took off 0 bases at V and 6 bases at J, with 12 bases between the two ends.